The entry that follows covers one TCR beta chain sequence. The target antigen is unknown. The method was immunoSEQ multiplex PCR; TCRdb's version includes in-frame clones alone and lacks a portion of them. Among about 52,000 clones listed, approximately 86% were seen once. The data stem from a study of T cells in localized non-small cell lung cancer. Study conclusions and caveats: In the blood, greater T cell density corresponded to longer overall survival. Clonality peaked in uninvolved adjacent lung rather than tumor.

CDR1 is GTSNPN, CDR2 SVGIG, per germline (reference sequence). The V gene end was trimmed by 0 bases and the J gene end by 4 bases; junction bases not matched to a gene: 4. CDR3 length equals 15 residues. The source was PBMCs, collected before any cancer treatment. V gene TRBV30 combines with J gene TRBJ1-5; 9 bases fit TRBD1. This receptor was obtained from a female donor with stage II lung adenocarcinoma. In DNA, the CDR3 is TGTGCCTGGAGTGTACCGGGGACAGGGAATCAGCCCCAGCATTTT. Its translation is CAWSVPGTGNQPQHF.